A single sample gave rise to the 8 T cell receptor beta chains below, sequenced in a study of shared clonotypes between healthy human individuals (dated by TCRdb to about 2020). The library was produced with the immunoSEQ multiplex PCR assay. The table was pulled from immuneACCESS by TCRdb, which kept in-frame rearrangements only. Such tables lose some clones; where checked, under half of the loss comes from unresolved V genes, and the rest has no known cause. Recorded for this sample are roughly 450,000 clones; 79% of them occurred a single time. The top ten clones comprise over 10% of the sample. The sequenced sample was PBMCs. The receptors come from a woman between 40 and 50 years old in good health. Some clones in this sample may be carry-over from other donors' samples.

This chain joins TRBV7-8 and TRBJ1-5; 7 nucleotides line up with TRBD1. V was pared by 5 bases and J by 6 bases, with 4 bases of the junction left unmatched. Germline V gives CDR1 SGHVS, CDR2 FQNEAQ. This CDR3 is 13 amino acids long. CDR3 loop: CASSPEGAQPQHF. CDR3 nucleotide sequence: TGTGCCAGCAGCCCAGAGGGGGCTCAGCCCCAGCATTTT.

The V gene is TRBV7-3, the J gene TRBJ2-3; 10 positions agree with TRBD1. CDR3 length: 15 residues. Trimming at V came to 6 bases and at J to 5 bases, leaving 8 bases not matched to a gene. Looked up from germline, CDR1 is SGHTA and CDR2 is FQGTGA. CDR3 protein: CASRTGTGVRDTQYF. DNA of the CDR3: TGTGCCAGCAGAACCGGGACAGGGGTTAGAGATACGCAGTATTTT.

This clone is a singleton in its sample. This chain links TRBV29-1 with TRBJ2-3, with TRBD2 as a possible D gene (5 bases). Per the germline V gene, CDR1 is SQVTM and CDR2 is ANQGSEA. This CDR3 spans 15 amino acids. Trimming took off 4 bases at V and 4 bases at J, with 18 bases between the two ends. The CDR3 DNA is TGCAGCGTTGCCCTACGGACCAGCGGATCAGATACGCAGTATTTT. Translation: CSVALRTSGSDTQYF.

The chain has TRBV27 and TRBJ2-1, with 8 bases aligning to TRBD2. The CDR3 length is 16 residues. Germline assignment: CDR1 MNHEY and CDR2 SMNVEV (reference sequence). V dropped 6 bases and J dropped 4; count of bases not matched to a gene: 11. The CDR3 reads CASSLGASGYYNEQFF. The CDR3 nucleotides read TGTGCCAGCAGCCTCGGGGCTAGCGGGTATTACAATGAGCAGTTCTTC.

This sequence joins TRBV29-1 and TRBJ1-1; D not certain. The germline CDR1 and CDR2 sequences are SQVTM and ANQGSEA. CDR3 length: 13 amino acids. Trimming left V 0 bases short and J 0 bases short, with 5 bases between. As DNA, the CDR3 is TGCAGCGTTGAAGACCACCTGAACACTGAAGCTTTCTTT. Translating it yields CSVEDHLNTEAFF.

This clone was recorded a few times. This rearrangement joins TRBV15 to TRBJ2-5, with TRBD1 matching over 9 bases. The end of the DNA fits TRBJ2-7 better, so the J call may be wrong. Germline V gene data show CDR1 as LNHNV and CDR2 as YYDKDF (reference sequence). The CDR3 extends over 17 amino acids. CDR3: CATSRDLIGQGTYEQYF. The CDR3 DNA sequence: TGTGCCACCAGCAGAGATCTCATCGGACAGGGGACCTACGAGCAGTACTTC.

DNA for the CDR3: TGTGCCAGCGTCGAGGAGGCTAGCACAGATACGCAGTATTTT. Its protein is CASVEEASTDTQYF. V and J are TRBV2 and TRBJ2-3, with D perhaps matching TRBD2 (5 bases). The V gene lost 8 bases and the J gene lost 0 bases, with 12 bases spanning the gap. Germline V gene lookup returns CDR1 SNHLY and CDR2 FYNNEI. There are 14 residues in the CDR3.

This clone showed up just a few times. This sequence joins TRBV2 and TRBJ1-5; TRBD1 aligns across 7 bases. V lost 7 bases, J lost 5 bases, and 5 bases stayed unmatched. Germline loops: CDR1 SNHLY, CDR2 FYNNEI. The CDR3 length is 13 residues. This chain's CDR3 is CASTGQDYQPQHF. For the CDR3, the DNA is TGTGCCAGCACCGGACAGGATTATCAGCCCCAGCATTTT.